One T cell receptor beta chain is described in this entry. The table came from immunoSEQ multiplex PCR; TCRdb's copy has only in-frame clones and leaves some out. The sample has roughly 230,000 clones; around 86% are singletons. Germline trimming cut 2 bases from V and 0 bases from J; bases unmatched to any gene: 14. In germline, CDR1 is LGHNA, CDR2 YNFKEQ. The CDR3 contains 21 residues. This sample was included in a study of blood T cell repertoires in COVID-19. Across the study: Recovery meant two consecutive negative NP/OP PCR tests, professional clearance, or resolved symptoms. The cDNA or gDNA used as material had been derived from T cells, B-cell-depleted T cells, or PBMCs.

Cohort placement rested on clinical history that participants reported themselves. This TCR derives from a man aged 30 to 39 in a cohort exposed to, infected with or recovered from COVID-19 (not recorded which). What was sequenced was PBMCs or T cells enriched from blood (not recorded which). The chain links TRBV4-2 to TRBJ2-1; the match to TRBD2 covers 12 bases. Here the CDR3 DNA reads TGTGCCAGCAGCCAACCGCCCACGATGGGACTAGCGGGCAGCTCCTACAATGAGCAGTTCTTC. Amino acids: CASSQPPTMGLAGSSYNEQFF.